This T cell receptor (beta chain) is from a study of T cells in Graves' hyperthyroidism and ophthalmopathy. The investigators amplified TCR beta CDR3 regions from RNA transcripts. Using the HTBI primer set, a first-round RT-PCR was run on the TCR CDR3. Each CDR3 protein is one row after TCRdb ran MiXCR on the multiplex PCR reads. This table holds around 300,000 distinct CDR3 sequences, roughly an eighth found once. The V end was cut by 6 bases, the J end by 5 bases, with 19 bases between. The CDR3 is 15 amino acids. The rearrangement joins TRBV12-3 or TRBV12-4 to TRBJ1-1; unclear D gene. The sequence derives from a woman in her forties with Graves' hyperthyroidism. Sequencing was done on a sample of blood. The CDR3 loop reads CASSPSLDRPTEAFF. The DNA for the CDR3 is TGTGCCAGCAGCCCTTCCCTTGACCGCCCGACTGAAGCTTTCTTT.